This entry lists 12 T cell receptor beta chains sequenced from one sample in a study of CD8 T cells in Susac syndrome. RNA totalling about 0.45 to 1 ug underwent reverse transcription with random hexamers. TCRdb fed the immunoSEQ multiplex PCR reads into MiXCR, producing one record per CDR3 protein. The repertoire has about 210,000 distinct CDR3 sequences, 85% to 95% of them found once; the top ten carry around 0.082%. Material for sequencing was CD4+ T cells from PBMCs. These TCRs come from a human donor with multiple sclerosis.

The chain employs TRBV20-1 and TRBJ1-2, with D possibly matching TRBD1 (5 bases). From germline, CDR1 is DFQATT and CDR2 SNEGSKA (reference sequence). The ends were cut back, 5 bases at V and 8 bases at J, with 18 bases in the middle. This CDR3 contains 13 residues. The chain's CDR3 is CSAGRGGDWGYTF. CDR3 DNA sequence: TGCAGTGCTGGACGCGGGGGTGATTGGGGCTACACCTTC.

CDR3 nucleotide sequence: TGTGCCAGCAGCCCCTGGACAGGGGAAAAACTGTTTTTT. This codes for CASSPWTGEKLFF. V usage is TRBV7-2 and J usage is TRBJ1-4, with 8 bases aligning to TRBD1. Germline V CDR1 and CDR2: SGHTA, FQGNSA. Losses at the gene ends were 5 bases for V and 8 bases for J; bases not matched to a gene: 4. The CDR3 is made up of 13 amino acids.

This chain uses TRBV20-1 with TRBJ2-2; TRBD1 matches at 7 bases. Germline trimming cut 5 bases from V and 7 bases from J; bases unmatched to any gene: 4. The CDR3 runs 12 residues. Germline assignment: CDR1 DFQATT and CDR2 SNEGSKA (reference sequence). This CDR3 is CSAAGGVGELFF. The CDR3 DNA sequence: TGCAGTGCTGCAGGGGGTGTCGGGGAGCTGTTTTTT.

V is TRBV2 and J is TRBJ1-6; D may be TRBD1 (6 bases). Trimming stripped 7 bases from V and 10 bases from J, with 14 bases between. This CDR3 has 13 residues. In germline, CDR1 is SNHLY, CDR2 FYNNEI. CDR3 sequence (DNA): TGTGCCAGCACCGACCAGGGGATCTCACCCCTCCACTTT. Amino acids: CASTDQGISPLHF.

The chain carries TRBV25-1 and TRBJ1-2; D is unresolved. V gave up 3 bases and J gave up 8 bases, with 10 bases separating them. Germline CDR1 and CDR2: MGHDK and SYGVNS. This CDR3 has 12 residues. CDR3: CASSEDPRGYTF. Here the CDR3 DNA reads TGTGCCAGCAGTGAGGACCCGAGGGGCTACACCTTC.

The chain links TRBV30 to TRBJ1-4; TRBD1 matches at 7 bases. CDR1 GTSNPN and CDR2 SVGIG come from the germline V gene (reference sequence). The junction had 9 bases not matched to a gene; V was cut back by 3 bases and J by 5 bases. The length of the CDR3 is 15 residues. The DNA for the CDR3 is TGTGCCTGGAGCCCCGGGACAGAAGAAAATGAAAAACTGTTTTTT. It translates to CAWSPGTEENEKLFF.

The chain is built from TRBV6-4 and TRBJ1-6; 7 bases are a match to TRBD1. V lost 10 bases and J lost 9; bases outside the gene matches: 9. Germline CDR1 reads MRHNA; CDR2 reads SNTAGT. This CDR3 has 13 amino acids. CDR3: CATRQGVSSPLHF. The DNA for the CDR3 is TGTGCCACCAGACAGGGAGTAAGTTCACCCCTCCACTTT.

J is TRBJ2-1 and V is TRBV20-1; a weak D match, TRBD2 (5 bases). Deletions cut 4 bases from V and 3 bases from J, with 16 bases between. This CDR3 region has 15 residues. Per germline, CDR1 DFQATT and CDR2 SNEGSKA (reference sequence). CDR3 in DNA: TGCAGTGCTAACACACTAGGAAAAGACTACAATGAGCAGTTCTTC. As protein: CSANTLGKDYNEQFF.

The chain employs TRBV7-8 and TRBJ1-5; the D gene is possibly TRBD1 (5 bases). V lost 5 bases, J lost 5 bases, and 19 bases lay in between. Germline CDR1 is SGHVS and CDR2 is FQNEAQ. The CDR3 runs to 16 residues. The DNA for the CDR3 is TGTGCCAGCAGCCCGGTGGCAGGGCGGCATCATCAGCCCCAGCATTTT. Amino acids: CASSPVAGRHHQPQHF.

The chain combines TRBV2 with TRBJ1-6; the D gene is possibly TRBD1 (5 bases). Germline CDR1 is SNHLY and CDR2 is FYNNEI. V lost 4 bases and J lost 10, with 14 bases in between. CDR3 length: 14 amino acids. The CDR3 nucleotides are TGTGCCAGCAGTGTGCGGGACCCGAGATCACCCCTCCACTTT. It codes for CASSVRDPRSPLHF. The entire variable domain, with the rest obtained from reference TRBV2 and TRBJ1-6, is as follows: EPEVTQTPSHQVTQMGQEVILRCVPISNHLYFYWYRQILGQKVEFLVSFYNNEISEKSEIFDDQFSVERPDGSNFTLKIRSTKLEDSAMYFCASSVRDPRSPLHFGNGTRLTVT.

This clonotype was found a few times. The chain recombines TRBV7-2 with TRBJ2-5; 13 positions match TRBD2. CDR3 length: 16 residues. The junction had 5 bases not matched to a gene; V was cut back by 5 bases and J by 2 bases. Germline CDR1 is SGHTA and CDR2 is FQGNSA. The CDR3 DNA reads as TGTGCCAGCAGCCGTCCGGGACTAGCGGGACAAGAGACCCAGTACTTC. Translation gives CASSRPGLAGQETQYF.

This clonotype was counted only a few times. V and J are TRBV3-1 and TRBJ2-3; D uncertain. CDR3 length: 11 amino acids. The germline V gene has CDR1 LGHDT and CDR2 YNNKEL (reference sequence). The germline V and J ends were trimmed by 0 bases and 5 bases, with 0 bases remaining between them. The DNA for the CDR3 is TGTGCCAGCAGCCAAGAAGATACGCAGTATTTT. As protein: CASSQEDTQYF.